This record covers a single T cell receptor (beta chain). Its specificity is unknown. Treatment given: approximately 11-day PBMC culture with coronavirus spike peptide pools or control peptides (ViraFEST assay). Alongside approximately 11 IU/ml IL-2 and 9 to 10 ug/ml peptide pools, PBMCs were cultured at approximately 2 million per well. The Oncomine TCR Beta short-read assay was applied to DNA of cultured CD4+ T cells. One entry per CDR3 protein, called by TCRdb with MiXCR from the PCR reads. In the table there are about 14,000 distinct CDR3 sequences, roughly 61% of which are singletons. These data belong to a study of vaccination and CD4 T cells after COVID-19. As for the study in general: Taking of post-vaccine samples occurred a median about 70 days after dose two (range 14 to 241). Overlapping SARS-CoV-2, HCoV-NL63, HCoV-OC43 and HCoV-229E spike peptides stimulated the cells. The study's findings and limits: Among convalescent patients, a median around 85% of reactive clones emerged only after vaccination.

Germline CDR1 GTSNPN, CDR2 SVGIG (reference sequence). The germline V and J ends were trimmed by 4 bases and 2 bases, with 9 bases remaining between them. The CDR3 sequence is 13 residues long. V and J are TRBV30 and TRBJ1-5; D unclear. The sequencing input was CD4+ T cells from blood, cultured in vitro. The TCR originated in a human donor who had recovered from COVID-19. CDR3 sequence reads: CAWKWRGNQPQHF. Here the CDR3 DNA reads TGTGCCTGGAAGTGGCGGGGCAATCAGCCCCAGCATTTT.